These 27 T cell receptor beta chains were sequenced from one sample in a study of blood T cell repertoires in COVID-19. Sequenced by immunoSEQ multiplex PCR; TCRdb stores in-frame clones only, minus some. The sample lists approximately 360,000 clones; roughly four fifths were seen once. Sequences were obtained from PBMCs or T cells enriched from blood (not recorded which). The receptors were gathered from a woman in her forties or fifties who had recovered from COVID-19.

V usage is TRBV7-9 and J usage is TRBJ1-5; D might be TRBD1 (5 bases). Germline CDR1 SEHNR, CDR2 FQNEAQ (reference sequence). CDR3 length: 15 amino acids. Trimming took off 1 base at V and 7 bases at J, with 14 bases between the two ends. In nucleotides, the CDR3 is TGTGCCAGCAGCTTAGGTGACGCGGGGACCCAGCCCCAGCATTTT. Protein: CASSLGDAGTQPQHF.

The rearrangement joins TRBV27 to TRBJ1-5; 7 nucleotides align to TRBD1. The CDR3 runs 16 residues. V shed 5 bases and J 4 bases; nucleotides not matched to a gene: 11. Germline V gene lookup returns CDR1 MNHEY and CDR2 SMNVEV (reference sequence). Here the CDR3 reads CASSLTTGLRNQPQHF. The CDR3, as DNA: TGTGCCAGCAGTCTAACGACAGGGCTGAGGAATCAGCCCCAGCATTTT.

CDR3 coding DNA: TGTGCCAGCAGGGGAACGGGAGGAGGGACCTACGAGCAGTACTTC. Translation: CASRGTGGGTYEQYF. The J gene is TRBJ2-7, the V gene TRBV5-8, with 7 bases that match TRBD2. Trimming cost V 5 bases and J 2 bases; bases outside gene matches: 10. Germline V gene lookup returns CDR1 SGHTS and CDR2 YDEGEE. The CDR3 runs 15 residues.

A single count supports this clone. The chain couples TRBV12-3 or TRBV12-4 to TRBJ1-2; D uncertain. The length of the CDR3 is 13 residues. V lost 7 bases and J lost 8, with 17 bases in between. The CDR3 spells CASTMGLGGGYTF. DNA of the CDR3: TGTGCCAGCACCATGGGCCTCGGAGGGGGCTACACCTTC.

Remarks on this clone: This sample includes further DNA sequences coding for the same CDR3. The chain couples TRBV19 to TRBJ1-1; D might be TRBD1 (6 bases). There are 14 residues in the CDR3. Germline V gives CDR1 LNHDA, CDR2 SQIVND (reference sequence). Trimming cost V 2 bases and J 3 bases, with 10 bases left between them. The CDR3 reads CASSIWGGDTEAFF. CDR3 nucleotides: TGTGCCAGTAGTATATGGGGGGGCGACACTGAAGCTTTCTTT.

This clone was observed a single time. V gene TRBV11-1 combines with J gene TRBJ2-1, with D perhaps TRBD2 (6 bases). With 2 bases removed from V and 6 bases from J, the gap between germline ends came to 8 bases. This CDR3 is 13 amino acids long. Germline V lookup: CDR1 SGHAT, CDR2 FQDESV (reference sequence). In nucleotides, the CDR3 is TGTGCCAGCAGCTTACGGGAGTCCAATGAGCAGTTCTTC. This sequence encodes CASSLRESNEQFF.

This clone was counted between two and nine times. The chain couples TRBV5-1 to TRBJ1-1, with TRBD1 matching 7 bases. The CDR3 runs 14 residues. From germline, CDR1 is SGHRS and CDR2 YFSETQ. J lost 7 bases, V lost 1 base, and 7 bases had no gene match. Written as DNA, the CDR3 is TGCGCCAGCAGCTTGCGTCGGGACAGCTATGAAGCTTTCTTT. Translating gives CASSLRRDSYEAFF.

The chain couples TRBV27 to TRBJ2-1; no reliable D call. V lost 6 bases and J 0 bases, leaving 12 bases between the germline ends. This CDR3 comprises 15 residues. Germline V gene sequence: CDR1 MNHEY, CDR2 SMNVEV (reference sequence). In DNA, the CDR3 is TGTGCCAGCAGGATTAGCAGCCCCTCCTACAATGAGCAGTTCTTC. Translated: CASRISSPSYNEQFF.

CDR3 bases: TGTGCCAGCAGCGGACCCGGGACACGCTCCTACGAGCAGTACTTC. Amino acids: CASSGPGTRSYEQYF. V usage is TRBV9 and J usage is TRBJ2-7, with a tentative D call TRBD1 (6 bases). With 3 bases removed from V and 0 bases from J, the gap between germline ends came to 13 bases. Per the germline V gene, CDR1 is SGDLS and CDR2 is YYNGEE. The CDR3 runs 15 residues.

The chain recombines TRBV9 with TRBJ1-5, with 7 bases identical to TRBD1. The CDR3 runs 15 residues. Germline-derived CDR1 and CDR2 are SGDLS and YYNGEE. Losses at the gene ends were 3 bases for V and 2 bases for J; bases not matched to a gene: 5. The CDR3 DNA reads as TGTGCCAGCAGCGCGACAGGGAAGGGCAATCAGCCCCAGCATTTT. This encodes CASSATGKGNQPQHF. Drawing the rest from reference TRBV9 and TRBJ1-5, the complete variable domain is DSGVTQTPKHLITATGQRVTLRCSPRSGDLSVYWYQQSLDQGLQFLIQYYNGEERAKGNILERFSAQQFPDLHSELNLSSLELGDSALYFCASSATGKGNQPQHFGDGTRLSIL.

Of note for this clone: One end of the junction varies from germline; a read error may be responsible. J is TRBJ2-7 and V is TRBV27; TRBD1 aligns across 7 bases. The CDR3 length is 13 residues. CDR1 MNHEY and CDR2 SMNVEV come from the germline V gene (reference sequence). As DNA, the CDR3 is TGTGCCAGCAGCCGGACAGGATCCTCCGAGCAGTACTTC. This gives the protein CASSRTGSSEQYF.

Only one count was recorded for this clone. V usage is TRBV5-1 and J usage is TRBJ2-3; 7 bases agree with TRBD1. Germline CDR1 is SGHRS and CDR2 is YFSETQ. V shed 2 bases, J shed 2 bases, and the junction held 5 bases outside the gene matches. The CDR3 contains 15 residues. The CDR3 spells CASSLRQGPTDTQYF. CDR3 coding DNA: TGCGCCAGCAGCTTACGACAGGGACCCACAGATACGCAGTATTTT.

The rearrangement uses TRBV19 and TRBJ1-2, with D possibly TRBD1 on 6 matching bases. V was trimmed by 3 bases and J by 7 bases, leaving 9 bases between them. This CDR3 comprises 12 residues. Germline V gene data show CDR1 as LNHDA and CDR2 as SQIVND (reference sequence). The CDR3 DNA follows: TGTGCCAGTAGTATGGGAGGGGGTGGCTACACCTTC. Translation gives CASSMGGGGYTF.

The chain combines TRBV4-2 with TRBJ1-1; D may be TRBD1 (5 bases). This CDR3 is built from 14 residues. Trimming took 1 base from V and 2 from J, leaving 8 bases between them. Germline V gene data show CDR1 as LGHNA and CDR2 as YNFKEQ. CDR3 sequence: CASSQVTGNTEAFF. Here the CDR3 DNA reads TGTGCCAGCAGCCAAGTTACAGGTAACACTGAAGCTTTCTTT.

The chain recombines TRBV2 with TRBJ2-5; tentatively, D is TRBD1 (6 bases). CDR3 size: 16 residues. Trimming shortened V by 7 bases and J by 3 bases, and 21 bases separated the two germline ends. Looked up from germline, CDR1 is SNHLY and CDR2 is FYNNEI. CDR3 DNA: TGTGCCAGCACTACAGACCTCAGGGGCGTGGAAGAGACCCAGTACTTC. It yields the protein CASTTDLRGVEETQYF.

This rearrangement joins TRBV6-2 or TRBV6-3 to TRBJ2-2; weak D call: TRBD1 (6 bases). V gave up 6 bases and J gave up 3 bases, with 14 bases separating them. The CDR3 is made up of 15 amino acids. CDR1 is MNHEY and CDR2 is SVGEGT in the germline V gene. In nucleotides, the CDR3 is TGTGCCAGCAGCAAGATACCAGGGGACACCGGGGAGCTGTTTTTT. Translating it yields CASSKIPGDTGELFF.

The chain joins TRBV27 to TRBJ2-7, with 8 bases matching TRBD2. Germline CDR1 MNHEY, CDR2 SMNVEV (reference sequence). This CDR3 spans 15 amino acids. Unmatched junction bases numbered 6, after V lost 2 bases and J lost 3 bases. Here the CDR3 DNA reads TGTGCCAGCAGTTTACTTGGCGGGAGGCGCTACGAGCAGTACTTC. Translation: CASSLLGGRRYEQYF.

This chain uses TRBV7-6 with TRBJ1-4; 7 bases agree with TRBD1. Trimming at V came to 5 bases and at J to 5 bases, leaving 8 bases not matched to a gene. Germline CDR1 is SGHVS and CDR2 is FNYEAQ. The CDR3 sequence is 15 residues long. CDR3 amino acids: CASSRSTGSNEKLFF. Here the CDR3 DNA reads TGTGCCAGCAGCCGATCGACAGGGTCCAATGAAAAACTGTTTTTT.

CDR3 in amino acids: CASSPWTGQYNEQFF. The CDR3 coding sequence is TGTGCCAGCAGCCCCTGGACAGGGCAGTACAATGAGCAGTTCTTC. This chain links TRBV11-3 with TRBJ2-1; 8 nucleotides agree with TRBD1. The germline V gene has CDR1 SGHNT and CDR2 YENEEA. V was clipped by 5 bases and J by 4 bases; unmatched bases: 7. The CDR3 contains 15 residues.

The chain recombines TRBV3-1 (or the pseudogene TRBV3-2) with TRBJ2-2; the D gene is possibly TRBD2 (6 bases). Germline CDR1 and CDR2: LGHDT and YNNKEL (reference sequence). The CDR3 loop spans 16 amino acids. Trimming took 1 base from V and 6 from J, leaving 15 bases between them. In DNA form, the CDR3 reads TGTGCCAGCAGCCAAGGAGTAGCTAGCGTCTCCGGGGAGCTGTTTTTT. Amino acids: CASSQGVASVSGELFF.

The rearrangement joins TRBV11-3 to TRBJ1-1; unclear D gene. CDR1 is SGHNT and CDR2 is YENEEA in the germline V gene. Trimming removed 7 bases at V and 1 base at J, with 7 bases between. CDR3 length equals 12 residues. The CDR3 nucleotides are TGTGCCAGCACCCAGGAGAACACTGAAGCTTTCTTT. Its protein is CASTQENTEAFF.

The CDR3 here is CASSHPADAQAFF. The CDR3 DNA follows: TGTGCCAGCAGCCACCCTGCAGATGCCCAAGCTTTCTTT. The chain recombines TRBV3-1 (or the pseudogene TRBV3-2) with TRBJ1-1; D uncertain. Trimming left V 3 bases short and J 9 bases short, with 14 bases between. CDR3 length: 13 residues. CDR1 is LGHDT and CDR2 is YNNKEL in the germline V gene (reference sequence).

In its sample, this clone was seen a few times. The chain has TRBV30 and TRBJ1-1; no definite D call. The germline CDR1 and CDR2 sequences are GTSNPN and SVGIG (reference sequence). Trimming stripped 5 bases from V and 3 bases from J, with 7 bases between. This CDR3 region has 11 residues. In nucleotides, the CDR3 is TGTGCCTGGGATAAATACACTGAAGCTTTCTTT. This sequence encodes CAWDKYTEAFF.

Points on this clone: This sample also contains other DNA sequences that code for the same CDR3. J is TRBJ1-1 and V is TRBV5-1, with D perhaps matching TRBD1 (6 bases). The CDR3 runs to 14 residues. Looked up from germline, CDR1 is SGHRS and CDR2 is YFSETQ. V was trimmed by 0 bases and J by 2 bases, leaving 8 bases between them. The DNA of the CDR3 is TGCGCCAGCAGCTTGGGGACAGTTAACACTGAAGCTTTCTTT. This sequence encodes CASSLGTVNTEAFF.

This chain links TRBV5-4 with TRBJ1-1; D gene unclear. CDR3 size: 14 residues. Germline CDR1 reads SGHNT; CDR2 reads YYREEE (reference sequence). Trimming shortened V by 3 bases and J by 3 bases, and 12 bases separated the two germline ends. The CDR3 spells CASSSRYLDTEAFF. The CDR3 DNA reads TGTGCCAGCAGCTCCAGGTACTTGGACACTGAAGCTTTCTTT.

This chain links TRBV6-5 with TRBJ2-7; TRBD2 matches 12 bases. With V trimmed by 8 bases and J by 4 bases, 9 bases remained unmatched. This CDR3 region has 15 residues. The germline V gene encodes CDR1 MNHEY and CDR2 SVGAGI. CDR3: CASGGTSGRLYEQYF. CDR3 DNA: TGTGCCAGCGGGGGAACTAGCGGGAGGTTATACGAGCAGTACTTC.

Here the CDR3 reads CATTKQATNQPQHF. The DNA of the CDR3 is TGTGCCACCACAAAACAGGCGACCAATCAGCCCCAGCATTTT. This rearrangement joins TRBV19 to TRBJ1-5, with a tentative D call TRBD1 (5 bases). V gave up 10 bases and J gave up 3 bases, with 16 bases separating them. Germline CDR1 reads LNHDA; CDR2 reads SQIVND (reference sequence). The CDR3 consists of 14 residues.